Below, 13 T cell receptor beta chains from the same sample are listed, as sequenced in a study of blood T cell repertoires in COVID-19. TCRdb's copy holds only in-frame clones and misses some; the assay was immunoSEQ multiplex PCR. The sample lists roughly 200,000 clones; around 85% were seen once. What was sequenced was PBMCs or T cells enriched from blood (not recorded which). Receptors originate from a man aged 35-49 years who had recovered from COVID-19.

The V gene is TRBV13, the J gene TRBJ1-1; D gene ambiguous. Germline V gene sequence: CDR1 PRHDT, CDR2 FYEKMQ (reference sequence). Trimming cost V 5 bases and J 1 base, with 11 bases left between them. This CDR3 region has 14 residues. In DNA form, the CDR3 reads TGTGCCAGCAGCCGTAGAGTGCCGAACACTGAAGCTTTCTTT. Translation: CASSRRVPNTEAFF.

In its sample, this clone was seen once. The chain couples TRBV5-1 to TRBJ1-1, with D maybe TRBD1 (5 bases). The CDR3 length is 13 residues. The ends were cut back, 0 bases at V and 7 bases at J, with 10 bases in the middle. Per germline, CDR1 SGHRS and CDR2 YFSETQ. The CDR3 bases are TGCGCCAGCAGCTTGGTTCTCGGGGGTGAAGCTTTCTTT. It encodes CASSLVLGGEAFF. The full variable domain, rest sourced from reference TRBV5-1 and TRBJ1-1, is KAGVTQTPRYLIKTRGQQVTLSCSPISGHRSVSWYQQTPGQGLQFLFEYFSETQRNKGNFPGRFSGRQFSNSRSEMNVSTLELGDSALYLCASSLVLGGEAFFGQGTRLTVV.

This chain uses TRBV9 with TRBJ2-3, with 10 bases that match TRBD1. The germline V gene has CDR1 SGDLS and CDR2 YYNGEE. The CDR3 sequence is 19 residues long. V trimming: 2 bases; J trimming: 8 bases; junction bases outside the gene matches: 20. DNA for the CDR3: TGTGCCAGCAGCGTTGATCCCGGGACAGGGGTCGGGGACATAGCTACGCAGTATTTT. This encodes CASSVDPGTGVGDIATQYF.

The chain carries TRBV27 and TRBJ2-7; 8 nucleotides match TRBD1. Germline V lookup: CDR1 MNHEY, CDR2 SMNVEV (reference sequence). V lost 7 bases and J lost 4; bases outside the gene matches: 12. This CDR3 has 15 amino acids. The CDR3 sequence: CASTPTGQVNYEQYF. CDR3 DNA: TGTGCCAGCACCCCTACGGGACAGGTGAATTACGAGCAGTACTTC.

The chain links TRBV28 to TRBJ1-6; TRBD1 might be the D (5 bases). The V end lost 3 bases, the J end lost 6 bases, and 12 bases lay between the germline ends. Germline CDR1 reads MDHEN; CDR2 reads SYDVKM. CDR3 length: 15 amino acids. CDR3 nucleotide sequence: TGTGCCAGCAGTTTCCCGGGCAGGGTTAATTCACCCCTCCACTTT. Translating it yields CASSFPGRVNSPLHF.

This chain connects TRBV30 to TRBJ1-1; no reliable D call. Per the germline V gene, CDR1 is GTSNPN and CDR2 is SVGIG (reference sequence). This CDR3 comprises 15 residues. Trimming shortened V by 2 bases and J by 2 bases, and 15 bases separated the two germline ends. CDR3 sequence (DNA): TGTGCCTGGAGTACCTTGGGAGCCTCTAACACTGAAGCTTTCTTT. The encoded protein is CAWSTLGASNTEAFF.

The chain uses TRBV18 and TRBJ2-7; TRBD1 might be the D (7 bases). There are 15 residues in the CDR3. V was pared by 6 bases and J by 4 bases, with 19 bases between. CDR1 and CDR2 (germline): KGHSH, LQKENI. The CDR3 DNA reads TGTGCCAGCTCTACCGGGCCACAGGGGAGGTACGAGCAGTACTTC. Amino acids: CASSTGPQGRYEQYF.

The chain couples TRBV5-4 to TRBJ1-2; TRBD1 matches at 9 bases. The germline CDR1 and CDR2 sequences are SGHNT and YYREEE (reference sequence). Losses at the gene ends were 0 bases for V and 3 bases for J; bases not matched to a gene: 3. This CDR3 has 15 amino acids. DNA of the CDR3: TGTGCCAGCAGCTTGGGGACAGGGGCGGACTATGGCTACACCTTC. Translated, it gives CASSLGTGADYGYTF. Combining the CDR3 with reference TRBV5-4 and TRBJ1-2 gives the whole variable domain ETGVTQSPTHLIKTRGQQVTLRCSSQSGHNTVSWYQQALGQGPQFIFQYYREEENGRGNFPPRFSGLQFPNYSSELNVNALELDDSALYLCASSLGTGADYGYTFGSGTRLTVV.

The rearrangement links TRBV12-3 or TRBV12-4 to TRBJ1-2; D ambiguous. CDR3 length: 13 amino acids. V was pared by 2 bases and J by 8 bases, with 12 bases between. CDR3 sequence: CASSLTISWGYTF. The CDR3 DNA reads TGTGCCAGCAGTTTAACTATTTCATGGGGCTACACCTTC.

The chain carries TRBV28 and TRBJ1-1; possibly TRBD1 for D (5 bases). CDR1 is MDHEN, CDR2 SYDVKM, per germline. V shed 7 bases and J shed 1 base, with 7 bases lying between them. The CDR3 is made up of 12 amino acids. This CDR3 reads CASTRENTEAFF. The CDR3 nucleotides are TGTGCCAGCACCAGGGAGAACACTGAAGCTTTCTTT.

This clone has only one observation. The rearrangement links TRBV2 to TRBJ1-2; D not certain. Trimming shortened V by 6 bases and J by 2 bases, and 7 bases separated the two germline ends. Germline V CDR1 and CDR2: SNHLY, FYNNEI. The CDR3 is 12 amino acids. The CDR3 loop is CASRSLNYGYTF. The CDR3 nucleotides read TGTGCCAGCAGGAGCCTCAACTATGGCTACACCTTC.

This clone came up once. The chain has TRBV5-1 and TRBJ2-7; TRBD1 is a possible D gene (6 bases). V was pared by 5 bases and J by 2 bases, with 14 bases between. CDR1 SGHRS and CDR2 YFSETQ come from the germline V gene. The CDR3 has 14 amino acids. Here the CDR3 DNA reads TGCGCCAGCAGAGGGGACACCAATACCTACGAGCAGTACTTC. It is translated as CASRGDTNTYEQYF.

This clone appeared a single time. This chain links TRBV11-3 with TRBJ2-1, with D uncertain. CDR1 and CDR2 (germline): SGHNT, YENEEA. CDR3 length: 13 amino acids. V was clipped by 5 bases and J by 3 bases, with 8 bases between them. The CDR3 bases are TGTGCCAGCAGCGTCAACAGCTACAATGAGCAGTTCTTC. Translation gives CASSVNSYNEQFF. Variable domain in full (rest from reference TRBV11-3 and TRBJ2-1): EAGVVQSPRYKIIEKKQPVAFWCNPISGHNTLYWYLQNLGQGPELLIRYENEEAVDDSQLPKDRFSAERLKGVDSTLKIQPAELGDSAVYLCASSVNSYNEQFFGPGTRLTVL.